This T cell receptor beta chain is from a study of cytomegalovirus exposure and HLA in healthy donors. Study-wide findings and caveats: In a later analysis, a genetic analysis reported fewer productive-TCR N-insertions in an Asian-associated ancestry cluster than the cohort average. In a later analysis, parvovirus B19, influenza, CMV and Epstein-Barr virus appeared linked to several top co-occurrence clusters.

The CDR3 consists of 14 residues. Trimming stripped 2 bases from V and 6 bases from J, with 10 bases between. Germline CDR1 is KGHSH and CDR2 is LQKENI. The PCR had 60 Vbeta and 13 Jbeta primers. Method: immunoSEQ multiplex PCR; TCRdb's copy keeps in-frame clones and lacks some. The data contain some 140,000 clones, 73% of them seen just once; the ten biggest clones take up 1% to 1.5%. This clone was seen a few times. The antigen remains undetermined. The chain links TRBV18 to TRBJ1-4, with D unclear. The source is a woman aged 40 to 55 in good health and CMV-seronegative. Sequencing was carried out using PBMCs. The CDR3 spells CASSPGIFDEKLFF. The CDR3, as DNA: TGTGCCAGCTCACCAGGCATTTTCGATGAAAAACTGTTTTTT.